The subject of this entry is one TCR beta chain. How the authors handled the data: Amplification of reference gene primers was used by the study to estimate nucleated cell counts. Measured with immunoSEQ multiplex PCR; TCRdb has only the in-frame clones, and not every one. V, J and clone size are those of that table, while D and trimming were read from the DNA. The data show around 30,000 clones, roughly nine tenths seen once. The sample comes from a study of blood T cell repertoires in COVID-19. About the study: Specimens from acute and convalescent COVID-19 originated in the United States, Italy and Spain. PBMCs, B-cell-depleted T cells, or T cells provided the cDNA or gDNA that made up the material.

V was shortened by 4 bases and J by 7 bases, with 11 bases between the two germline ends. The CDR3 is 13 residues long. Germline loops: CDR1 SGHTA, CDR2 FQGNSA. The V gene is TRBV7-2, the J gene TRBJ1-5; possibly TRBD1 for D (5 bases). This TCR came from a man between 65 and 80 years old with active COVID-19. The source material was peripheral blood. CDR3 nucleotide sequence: TGTGCCAGCAGCTACGACAGTGGACAGCCCCAGCATTTT. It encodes CASSYDSGQPQHF. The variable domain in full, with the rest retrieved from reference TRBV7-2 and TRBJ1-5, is GAGVSQSPSNKVTEKGKDVELRCDPISGHTALYWYRQSLGQGLEFLIYFQGNSAPDKSGLPSDRFSAERTGGSVSTLTIQRTQQEDSAVYLCASSYDSGQPQHFGDGTRLSIL.